The present T cell receptor beta chain was sequenced within a study of memory CD4+ T cells and cytomegalovirus serostatus. The sort gate was single viable CD3+CD4+CD8-CD45RO+ cells for memory CD4+ T cells. Method: immunoSEQ multiplex PCR; TCRdb's copy keeps in-frame clones and lacks some. The repertoire has about 39,000 clones, about three quarters of them found once; the top ten carry less than 0.85%. This CDR3 comprises 11 residues. V lost 2 bases to trimming and J lost 5 bases, with 3 bases between them. Germline V gives CDR1 SNHLY, CDR2 FYNNEI. Study-level results: CD4+ memory repertoires contained about 40% of the roughly 150 reported CMV TCRbeta sequences.

Concerning this clone: The antigen is not known.

The sequenced sample was memory CD4+ T cells from blood. J is TRBJ2-5 and V is TRBV2; D is uncertain. The source is an adult in good health and CMV-seronegative. The CDR3 here is CASSEWETQYF. The CDR3 DNA is TGTGCCAGCAGTGAATGGGAGACCCAGTACTTC. Full variable domain (remainder filled in from reference TRBV2 and TRBJ2-5): EPEVTQTPSHQVTQMGQEVILRCVPISNHLYFYWYRQILGQKVEFLVSFYNNEISEKSEIFDDQFSVERPDGSNFTLKIRSTKLEDSAMYFCASSEWETQYFGPGTRLLVL.